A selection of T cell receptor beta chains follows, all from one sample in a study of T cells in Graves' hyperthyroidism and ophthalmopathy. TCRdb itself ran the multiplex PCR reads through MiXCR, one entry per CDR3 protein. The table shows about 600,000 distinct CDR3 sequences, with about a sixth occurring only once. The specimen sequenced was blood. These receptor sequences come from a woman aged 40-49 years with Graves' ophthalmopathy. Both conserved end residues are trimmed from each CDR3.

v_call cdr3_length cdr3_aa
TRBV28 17 ASSFLGGATGGPKYEQY
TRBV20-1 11 SARIDSNQPQH
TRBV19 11 ASKAGSHERLF
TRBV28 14 ASSPPGQGIGQPQH
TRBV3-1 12 ASSRRSGYNEQF
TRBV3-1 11 ASSEDRGAEAF
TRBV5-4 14 ASSLLSSGTSDTQY
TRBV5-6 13 ASSYQGISSYEQY
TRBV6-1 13 ASSEARGGNQPQH
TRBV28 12 ASSEQRTNQPQH
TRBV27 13 ASSDSRVSTDTQY
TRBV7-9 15 ASRDGVGRLNTGELF
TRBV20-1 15 SALNPGTSGGANEQF
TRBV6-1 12 ASSPDRGRQPQH
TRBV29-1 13 SVVDRAGSNQPQH
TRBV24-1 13 ATSASGNFNQPQH
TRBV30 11 AWSVNGYTEAF
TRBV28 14 ASSAQGAGAFNEQF
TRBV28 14 ASRSRTSGTHNEQF
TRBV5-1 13 ASSFGGTNTDTQY
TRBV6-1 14 ASSPRQTGRNTEAF
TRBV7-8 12 ASSLDRGQGEAF
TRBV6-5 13 ASSYYGHTNTEAF
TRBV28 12 ASTGTSGSYEQF
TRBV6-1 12 ASQTRVGQGEQF
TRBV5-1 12 ASSLTGSHNEQF
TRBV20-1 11 SADTRPKNIQY
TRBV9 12 ASSVGLTQETQY
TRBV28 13 ATRGETGSSYEQY
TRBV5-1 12 ASSLGGDLREQY
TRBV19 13 ASSIISDSYNEQF
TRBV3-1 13 ASSQDQWGNYGYT